The 26 T cell receptor beta chains below all came from one sample that was sequenced in a study of blood T cell repertoires in COVID-19. Libraries were prepared by immunoSEQ multiplex PCR; TCRdb keeps only in-frame clonotypes and omits some of them. The profile shows some 120,000 clones, approximately 80% of them singletons. The sequencing sample was made of peripheral blood. The receptors were gathered from a human donor in a cohort sampled during active COVID-19.

The gene calls are TRBV7-8 and TRBJ1-3; a possible D gene is TRBD1 (6 bases). With 1 base removed from V and 4 bases from J, the gap between germline ends came to 14 bases. From germline, CDR1 is SGHVS and CDR2 FQNEAQ. This CDR3 is built from 16 residues. CDR3 bases: TGTGCCAGCAGCTTAGTAGTGGCAGGGGTCGGAAACACCATATATTTT. It specifies CASSLVVAGVGNTIYF.

This clone was counted once. The CDR3 nucleotides are TGTGCCAGCAGCTTAGTCATAAGGGGGCATGGCTACACCTTC. The encoded protein is CASSLVIRGHGYTF. The rearrangement uses TRBV7-2 and TRBJ1-2, with 7 bases aligning to TRBD1. The V segment lost 1 base and the J segment 6 bases; nucleotides outside the gene matches: 5. The CDR3 has 14 amino acids. Germline CDR1 and CDR2: SGHTA and FQGNSA. Full variable domain (rest looked up from reference TRBV7-2 and TRBJ1-2): GAGVSQSPSNKVTEKGKDVELRCDPISGHTALYWYRQSLGQGLEFLIYFQGNSAPDKSGLPSDRFSAERTGGSVSTLTIQRTQQEDSAVYLCASSLVIRGHGYTFGSGTRLTVV.

Of note for this clone: Other DNA sequences in this sample translate to the same CDR3. The chain has TRBV27 and TRBJ1-4; perhaps TRBD1 as D (6 bases). From germline, CDR1 is MNHEY and CDR2 SMNVEV (reference sequence). The CDR3 runs to 14 residues. Trimming left V 6 bases short and J 4 bases short, with 12 bases between. The CDR3 region is CASRSGAVNEKLFF. The DNA for the CDR3 is TGTGCCAGCAGATCAGGGGCGGTTAATGAAAAACTGTTTTTT.

The rearrangement links TRBV5-1 to TRBJ1-2; D not certain. The V end was cut by 1 base, the J end by 10 bases, with 17 bases between. The CDR3 has 14 residues. Germline assignment: CDR1 SGHRS and CDR2 YFSETQ. CDR3 bases: TGCGCCAGCAGCTTGTCCGTATCTATGGTTGTCTACACCTTC. As protein: CASSLSVSMVVYTF.

The J gene is TRBJ1-2, the V gene TRBV6-6; 7 bases align to TRBD1. V shed 4 bases and J 0 bases; nucleotides not matched to a gene: 2. The CDR3 runs to 14 residues. Germline CDR1 and CDR2: MNHNY and SVGAGI (reference sequence). The CDR3 DNA reads as TGTGCCAGCAGTTCAACAGGGGCTAACTATGGCTACACCTTC. Amino acids: CASSSTGANYGYTF.

The rearrangement links TRBV6-5 to TRBJ1-2; D not resolved. The CDR3 is made up of 13 amino acids. Germline values: CDR1 MNHEY, CDR2 SVGAGI. V was shortened by 4 bases and J by 6 bases, with 12 bases between the two germline ends. The CDR3 loop reads CASSSRSYDGYTF. CDR3 bases: TGTGCCAGCAGTTCCCGGTCATACGATGGCTACACCTTC.

This chain links TRBV6-5 with TRBJ2-1, with TRBD2 identical over 7 bases. Germline V gives CDR1 MNHEY, CDR2 SVGAGI. The V and J ends lost 2 bases and 6 bases, in that order; junction bases with no gene match: 10. The CDR3 has 16 amino acids. CDR3 region: CASSYGGRRESNEQFF. The CDR3 DNA sequence: TGTGCCAGCAGTTACGGCGGGAGACGGGAGAGCAATGAGCAGTTCTTC.

The chain links TRBV6-5 to TRBJ1-2; TRBD1 aligns across 10 bases. The V segment lost 5 bases and the J segment 6 bases; nucleotides outside the gene matches: 9. This CDR3 comprises 15 residues. Germline CDR1 reads MNHEY; CDR2 reads SVGAGI. CDR3 sequence: CASSPKTGGNNGYTF. DNA for the CDR3: TGTGCCAGCAGTCCAAAGACAGGGGGCAATAATGGCTACACCTTC.

The chain is built from TRBV2 and TRBJ2-1; TRBD2 agrees at 8 bases. Unmatched junction bases numbered 6, after V lost 8 bases and J lost 0 bases. The germline V gene has CDR1 SNHLY and CDR2 FYNNEI. The CDR3 spans 15 residues. The CDR3: CASSGTRSSYNEQFF. Written as DNA, the CDR3 is TGTGCCAGCTCCGGGACTAGGAGCTCCTACAATGAGCAGTTCTTC. Looking up the rest from reference TRBV2 and TRBJ2-1 gives the full variable domain: EPEVTQTPSHQVTQMGQEVILRCVPISNHLYFYWYRQILGQKVEFLVSFYNNEISEKSEIFDDQFSVERPDGSNFTLKIRSTKLEDSAMYFCASSGTRSSYNEQFFGPGTRLTVL.

The rearrangement uses TRBV6-2 or TRBV6-3 and TRBJ1-2, with D maybe TRBD1 (6 bases). CDR3 length equals 15 residues. V gave up 5 bases and J gave up 2 bases, with 15 bases separating them. CDR1 and CDR2 from the germline V gene are MNHEY and SVGEGT. This CDR3 is CASSTQARGNYGYTF. The CDR3 nucleotides read TGTGCCAGCAGTACCCAAGCGAGGGGGAACTATGGCTACACCTTC.

This chain uses TRBV19 with TRBJ2-7, with a possible D match to TRBD2 (6 bases). The V gene's germline CDR1 is LNHDA and CDR2 SQIVND (reference sequence). The CDR3 totals 13 residues. Trimming stripped 5 bases from V and 3 bases from J, with 11 bases between. CDR3 nucleotide sequence: TGTGCCAGTAGTCCGGGACTTCACTACGAGCAGTACTTC. Translating gives CASSPGLHYEQYF.

The chain is built from TRBV5-4 and TRBJ2-7, with unresolved D. From germline, CDR1 is SGHNT and CDR2 YYREEE (reference sequence). The CDR3 length is 15 residues. V was shortened by 0 bases and J by 1 base, with 11 bases between the two germline ends. The CDR3 DNA follows: TGTGCCAGCAGCTTGGTCCTAGGCCAGTCCTACGAGCAGTACTTC. Its translation: CASSLVLGQSYEQYF.

V is TRBV5-1 and J is TRBJ1-4, with D perhaps TRBD1 (6 bases). The germline CDR1 and CDR2 sequences are SGHRS and YFSETQ. With 4 bases removed from V and 0 bases from J, the gap between germline ends came to 13 bases. This CDR3 is 16 amino acids long. CDR3 sequence (DNA): TGCGCCAGCAGCCCGCAGGGGCTTGCAACTAATGAAAAACTGTTTTTT. It codes for CASSPQGLATNEKLFF.

V usage is TRBV20-1 and J usage is TRBJ1-5, with 8 positions matching TRBD1. Per the germline V gene, CDR1 is DFQATT and CDR2 is SNEGSKA (reference sequence). The V gene end was trimmed by 5 bases and the J gene end by 3 bases; junction bases not matched to a gene: 6. CDR3 length: 14 residues. This chain's CDR3 is CSAGGQGLNQPQHF. In nucleotides, the CDR3 is TGCAGTGCTGGTGGACAGGGACTCAATCAGCCCCAGCATTTT.

The chain joins TRBV7-9 to TRBJ2-1; TRBD2 aligns across 10 bases. Germline CDR1 is SEHNR and CDR2 is FQNEAQ (reference sequence). CDR3 length: 15 amino acids. J gave up 3 bases and V 6 bases, and 5 bases lay outside the gene matches. The CDR3 DNA sequence: TGTGCCAGCAGTCCAACTAGCGGGGACTACAATGAGCAGTTCTTC. Encoded protein: CASSPTSGDYNEQFF.

The chain combines TRBV5-5 with TRBJ1-1; 8 nucleotides line up with TRBD1. V was pared by 2 bases and J by 7 bases, with 1 base of the junction left unmatched. Germline-derived CDR1 and CDR2 are SGHKS and YYEKEE (reference sequence). This CDR3 has 12 residues. This chain's CDR3 is CASSLDRGEAFF. CDR3 in DNA: TGTGCCAGCAGCTTAGACAGGGGTGAAGCTTTCTTT.

This chain uses TRBV29-1 with TRBJ2-7, with TRBD1 as a possible D gene (6 bases). CDR3 length equals 13 residues. Germline CDR1 SQVTM, CDR2 ANQGSEA. V lost 2 bases, J lost 5 bases, and 13 bases lay in between. The CDR3 DNA reads as TGCAGCGTTGAATTGGTCAGGGGTGACGAGCAGTACTTC. This translates into CSVELVRGDEQYF.

This clone was found a few times. The chain couples TRBV5-1 to TRBJ1-3; D gene unclear. Trimming left V 1 base short and J 0 bases short, with 5 bases between. CDR1 is SGHRS and CDR2 is YFSETQ in the germline V gene. The CDR3 loop spans 14 amino acids. The CDR3 region has the DNA TGCGCCAGCAGCTTGAGCGTCTCTGGAAACACCATATATTTT. Translating gives CASSLSVSGNTIYF.

CDR3 amino acids: CASSFNSGGDTQYF. CDR3 nucleotides: TGTGCCAGCAGCTTCAATAGCGGGGGAGATACGCAGTATTTT. The rearrangement links TRBV7-2 to TRBJ2-3; 9 bases line up with TRBD2. The J segment lost 5 bases and the V segment lost 3 bases, leaving 3 bases of the junction unmatched. Looked up from germline, CDR1 is SGHTA and CDR2 is FQGNSA. This CDR3 has 14 residues.

In this sample, this clone turned up a few times. The V and J genes are TRBV6-2 or TRBV6-3 and TRBJ2-3, with a tentative D call TRBD2 (5 bases). The CDR3 runs 14 residues. Germline CDR1 and CDR2: MNHEY and SVGEGT. Deletions cut 5 bases from V and 5 bases from J, with 14 bases between. The CDR3, as DNA: TGTGCCAGCAGTCCCCGTGTCGGAGGAGATACGCAGTATTTT. It codes for CASSPRVGGDTQYF.

The chain uses TRBV19 and TRBJ2-7; D is perhaps TRBD2 (7 bases). Germline CDR1 reads LNHDA; CDR2 reads SQIVND (reference sequence). This CDR3 has 15 amino acids. Trimming removed 5 bases from V and 7 bases from J, with 21 bases in between. This chain's CDR3 is CASSAPGRGGLEQYF. The CDR3 DNA reads as TGTGCCAGTAGTGCGCCTGGAAGGGGGGGACTAGAGCAGTACTTC.

The chain couples TRBV2 to TRBJ2-7, with D unresolved. Germline V CDR1 and CDR2: SNHLY, FYNNEI. The germline V and J ends were trimmed by 2 bases and 3 bases, with 14 bases remaining between them. This CDR3 has 15 amino acids. Written as DNA, the CDR3 is TGTGCCAGCAGTGAATCCAGATTCACAGTCTACGAGCAGTACTTC. Protein product: CASSESRFTVYEQYF.

The CDR3 bases are TGTGCCAGCAGCTCTTCTGGGGCCAACGTCCTGACTTTC. Translation: CASSSSGANVLTF. The V gene is TRBV25-1, the J gene TRBJ2-6, with no clear D. Trimming removed 6 bases from V and 1 base from J, with 4 bases in between. The CDR3 has 13 residues. The germline V gene encodes CDR1 MGHDK and CDR2 SYGVNS.

The V call is TRBV30, the J call TRBJ1-1; TRBD1 aligns across 7 bases. With V trimmed by 0 bases and J by 7 bases, 14 bases remained unmatched. There are 16 residues in the CDR3. The germline gives CDR1 GTSNPN, CDR2 SVGIG (reference sequence). CDR3 in amino acids: CAWSVSWVNRGREAFF. The DNA of the CDR3 is TGTGCCTGGAGTGTATCTTGGGTGAACAGGGGCCGTGAAGCTTTCTTT. Supplemented by reference TRBV30 and TRBJ1-1, the full variable domain reads SQTIHQWPATLVQPVGSPLSLECTVEGTSNPNLYWYRQAAGRGLQLLFYSVGIGQISSEVPQNLSASRPQDRQFILSSKKLLLSDSGFYLCAWSVSWVNRGREAFFGQGTRLTVV.

The CDR3 nucleotides are TGCAGCGTTGTAAAACAGGGGGGACTCACAGATACGCAGTATTTT. Its protein is CSVVKQGGLTDTQYF. The rearrangement links TRBV29-1 to TRBJ2-3; 8 bases are a match to TRBD1. This CDR3 comprises 15 residues. The germline V gene encodes CDR1 SQVTM and CDR2 ANQGSEA. Unmatched junction bases numbered 8, after V lost 4 bases and J lost 2 bases.

The rearrangement joins TRBV27 to TRBJ1-2, with D tentatively TRBD1 (6 bases). The CDR3 runs 14 residues. V dropped 6 bases and J dropped 1 base, with 12 bases sitting between them. Looked up from germline, CDR1 is MNHEY and CDR2 is SMNVEV (reference sequence). The CDR3 region is CASRPPGHNYGYTF. As DNA, the CDR3 is TGTGCCAGCAGACCTCCGGGACATAACTATGGCTACACCTTC.